The 30 T cell receptor delta chains below all came from one sample that was sequenced in a study of gamma-delta chains in newborns, infants, children. TCRdb processed the reads again with the CATT caller. The data show about 3,500 delta-chain clones, about 0.6% seen once. Input material: blood. All receptors come from a child who was a newborn, infant or young child, either healthy, febrile or measles-vaccinated (not recorded which).

This clone was recorded a few times. A far larger clone is only one base removed, so a read error is likely. This sequence joins TRDV2 and TRDJ2; 10 bases line up with TRDD3. V dropped 0 bases and J dropped 4; count of bases not matched to a gene: 13. CDR3 length: 19 residues. Per the germline V gene, CDR1 is GEAIGNYY and CDR2 is EKD. The CDR3 sequence: CACDTVHGWGICETAQLFF. The CDR3, as DNA: TGTGCCTGTGACACCGTTCATGGCTGGGGGATATGCGAGACAGCACAACTCTTCTTT.

This clone is labeled large. The same CDR3 arises from other DNA sequences in this sample as well. V is TRDV2 and J is TRDJ3; 10 bases are shared with TRDD3. The V segment lost 3 bases and the J segment 0 bases; nucleotides outside the gene matches: 10. The germline V gene encodes CDR1 GEAIGNYY and CDR2 EKD. This CDR3 contains 20 residues. Here the CDR3 reads CACDPVLGDPSSWDTRQMFF. CDR3 nucleotide sequence: TGTGCCTGTGACCCTGTACTGGGGGATCCGAGCTCCTGGGACACCCGACAGATGTTTTTC.

A remark on this clone: This likely stems from a read error, as it lies one base from a far larger clone. The chain is built from TRDV2 and TRDJ3; 8 bases match TRDD3. This CDR3 region has 18 residues. Germline V CDR1 and CDR2: GEAIGNYY, EKD. V lost 0 bases and J lost 2; bases outside the gene matches: 5. CDR3 nucleotides: TGTGCCTGTGACACCGTACTGGGGGGTACCTGGGACACCCGACAGATGTTTTTC. The encoded protein is CACDTVLGGTWDTRQMFF.

In the case of this clone: The protein recorded in TCRdb matches a much larger clone and deviates from this DNA's translation at residue 4, suggesting a read error; the protein here is obtained by translating the DNA. This chain links TRDV2 with TRDJ3; the D gene is possibly TRDD3 (6 bases). Germline values: CDR1 GEAIGNYY, CDR2 EKD. The V and J ends lost 5 bases and 1 base respectively, with 11 bases between them. The CDR3 runs to 16 residues. DNA for the CDR3: TGTGCCTGTGTCCGCTGGGGATCCTGGGACACCCGACAGATGTTTTTC. Translating gives CACVRWGSWDTRQMFF.

The table lists this clone with a few counts. The gene calls are TRDV2 and TRDJ1; a possible D gene is TRDD3 (5 bases). The CDR3 is 13 residues long. Trimming removed 3 bases at V and 0 bases at J, with 7 bases between. Germline V lookup: CDR1 GEAIGNYY, CDR2 EKD. The CDR3 here is CACDGIYTDKLIF. The CDR3 DNA sequence: TGTGCCTGTGACGGGATTTACACCGATAAACTCATCTTT.

Relative to its sample, this clone is medium-sized. A single base is all that separates this from a far larger clone, so a read error is likely. The chain links TRDV2 to TRDJ1; 8 positions agree with TRDD3. CDR3 length: 14 residues. Germline CDR1 and CDR2: GEAIGNYY and EKD. V dropped 2 bases and J dropped 1; count of bases not matched to a gene: 2. The CDR3 is CACDILGGTDKLIF. The DNA of the CDR3 is TGTGCCTGTGACATACTGGGGGGCACCGATAAACTCATCTTT.

The sample holds a few counts of this clone. The protein given by TCRdb reflects a much larger clone and differs at residue 12 from this DNA's translation, likely from a read error; the protein shown is the DNA's translation. This chain joins TRDV2 and TRDJ2, with 10 bases fitting TRDD3. There are 15 residues in the CDR3. Germline CDR1 and CDR2: GEAIGNYY and EKD. The CDR3 DNA is TGTGCCTGTGACAAACTGGGGGATTTGACAGCACACCTCTTCTTT. Its translation is CACDKLGDLTAHLFF.

This clone showed up just a few times. TCRdb's listed protein matches a much larger clone and diverges from this DNA's translation at residue 8, likely through a read error; the protein shown comes from the DNA. This rearrangement joins TRDV2 to TRDJ2, with unresolved D. The CDR3 is 15 residues long. Trimming removed 5 bases at V and 3 bases at J, with 15 bases between. Looked up from germline, CDR1 is GEAIGNYY and CDR2 is EKD. The CDR3 bases are TGTGCCTGTGTCCTCAAGGGTGAGGTGACAGCACAACTCTTCTTT. Residues: CACVLKGEVTAQLFF.

There are many counts of this clone. The likely explanation is a read error, given a far larger clone one base away. Within the sample, other DNA sequences also encode this same CDR3. J is TRDJ2 and V is TRDV2; 12 bases agree with TRDD3. The length of the CDR3 is 16 residues. CDR1 and CDR2 from the germline V gene are GEAIGNYY and EKD. CDR3: CACDKLGDTLTAQLFF. The CDR3 region has the DNA TGTGCCTGTGACAAACTGGGGGATACTTTGACAGCGCAACTCTTCTTT.

This clone was recorded a few times. The amino acid sequence in TCRdb belongs to a much larger clone and departs from this DNA's translation at residue 3, likely a sequencing read error; the sequence shown is translated from the DNA. This sample also contains other DNA sequences that code for the same CDR3. The chain uses TRDV2 and TRDJ2; 12 positions match TRDD3. Germline CDR1 and CDR2: GEAIGNYY and EKD. CDR3 length: 15 amino acids. This chain's CDR3 is CARDILGDTTAQLFF. The CDR3 nucleotides are TGTGCCCGTGACATACTGGGGGATACGACAGCACAACTCTTCTTT.

A word on this clone: A read error is the likely source, as a far larger clone sits one nucleotide away. The chain couples TRDV2 to TRDJ2; the D gene is possibly TRDD3 (6 bases). Trimming took off 0 bases at V and 6 bases at J, with 7 bases between the two ends. Germline V gene data show CDR1 as GEAIGNYY and CDR2 as EKD. The CDR3 sequence is 13 residues long. CDR3 in DNA: TGTGCCTGTGACACCTGGGGGGCAGCACAACTCTTCTTT. Protein product: CACDTWGAAQLFF.

This clone was observed a few times. The protein in TCRdb stems from a much larger clone and differs at residue 11 from this DNA's translation, likely a read error; here the protein is translated from the DNA. The J gene is TRDJ2, the V gene TRDV2; 9 nucleotides align to TRDD3. The CDR3 runs to 16 residues. The ends lost 1 base at V and 6 bases at J; junction bases unmatched: 8. Germline V lookup: CDR1 GEAIGNYY, CDR2 EKD. The CDR3 region is CACDTVLGDLAAQLFF. In DNA form, the CDR3 reads TGTGCCTGTGACACGGTCCTGGGGGATCTGGCAGCACAACTCTTCTTT.

The table lists this clone with a few counts. A far larger clone is off by one base, so a read error is likely. Other nucleotide sequences in the sample specify the same CDR3. The genes are TRDV2 and TRDJ2, with TRDD3 identical over 7 bases. The germline CDR1 and CDR2 sequences are GEAIGNYY and EKD. J gave up 4 bases and V 2 bases, and 6 bases lay outside the gene matches. This CDR3 comprises 15 residues. The CDR3 sequence is CACDKLGASTAQLFF. CDR3 nucleotides: TGTGCCTGTGACAAGCTGGGGGCTTCGACAGCACAACTCTTCTTT.

This clone was counted many times. A single base is all that separates this from a far larger clone, so a read error is likely. The gene calls are TRDV2 and TRDJ2, with 11 bases lining up with TRDD3. This CDR3 is 16 amino acids long. Germline V lookup: CDR1 GEAIGNYY, CDR2 EKD. Germline trimming cut 3 bases from V and 0 bases from J; bases unmatched to any gene: 2. DNA of the CDR3: TGTGCCTGTGACGAACTGGGGGATACTTTGACAGCACAACTCTTCTTT. Amino acid sequence: CACDELGDTLTAQLFF.

By proportion, this clone is medium-sized. This is likely an artifact of a read error, given a far larger clone one base away. The chain uses TRDV2 and TRDJ1; TRDD3 matches at 9 bases. CDR3 length: 14 amino acids. Trimming removed 2 bases from V and 3 bases from J; junction bases left unmatched: 3. CDR1 is GEAIGNYY and CDR2 is EKD in the germline V gene. The CDR3 nucleotides read TGTGCCTGTGACATACTGGGGGACGCCGATAAACTCATCTTT. The encoded protein is CACDILGDADKLIF.

Comments on this clone: The mismatch at residue 4 between this DNA's translation and the TCRdb protein of a much larger clone likely reflects a read error; the protein shown is translated from the DNA. The chain joins TRDV2 to TRDJ3, with 10 bases aligning to TRDD3. Germline values: CDR1 GEAIGNYY, CDR2 EKD. The CDR3 covers 20 residues. The V gene end was trimmed by 5 bases and the J gene end by 0 bases; junction bases not matched to a gene: 12. The CDR3 spells CACGPVLGDPSSWDTRQMFF. Here the CDR3 DNA reads TGTGCCTGTGGCCCTGTACTGGGGGATCCGAGCTCCTGGGACACCCGACAGATGTTTTTC.

This clone is categorized as medium-sized. The genes are TRDV2 and TRDJ3, with TRDD3 matching 11 bases. The germline gives CDR1 GEAIGNYY, CDR2 EKD. J lost 0 bases, V lost 2 bases, and 5 bases had no gene match. This CDR3 is 19 amino acids long. CDR3 region: CACDKVLGDSSWDTRQMFF. CDR3 sequence (DNA): TGTGCCTGTGACAAAGTACTGGGGGATAGCTCCTGGGACACCCGACAGATGTTTTTC.

With regard to this clone: This could be a read error, since a much larger clone is one nucleotide away. Other DNA sequences in this sample translate to the same CDR3. V is TRDV2 and J is TRDJ3; D remains unclear. Trimming stripped 4 bases from V and 1 base from J, with 10 bases between. CDR1 is GEAIGNYY, CDR2 EKD, per germline. The CDR3 is 16 amino acids. Written as DNA, the CDR3 is TGTGCCTGTGAAAGCGTGAGTTCCTGGGACACCCGACAGATGTTTTTC. This encodes CACESVSSWDTRQMFF.

By frequency in the sample, this clone is medium-sized. The same CDR3 also results from other DNA sequences found in this sample. V usage is TRDV1 and J usage is TRDJ1; 12 bases agree with TRDD3. The germline gives CDR1 TSWWSYY, CDR2 QGS. With 0 bases clipped from V and 4 bases from J, the junction kept 6 bases outside the gene matches. The CDR3 has 17 amino acids. CDR3 coding DNA: TGTGCTCTTGGGGAACTAACTGGGGGATACTGTGACGATAAACTCATCTTT. Translated: CALGELTGGYCDDKLIF.

The sample holds a few counts of this clone. This likely reflects a read error, since a far larger clone is one base away. The sample carries other DNA sequences with the same CDR3. The V and J genes are TRDV1 and TRDJ1; D is unresolved. This CDR3 comprises 20 residues. Trimming took off 0 bases at V and 0 bases at J, with 23 bases between the two ends. Germline-derived CDR1 and CDR2 are TSWWSYY and QGS. CDR3 region: CALGELVMATYSVYTDKLIF. The CDR3 nucleotides read TGTGCTCTTGGGGAACTGGTAATGGCAACATACAGCGTGTACACCGATAAACTCATCTTT.

The table lists this clone with a few counts. This likely traces to a read error, being one base from a far larger clone. Other DNA sequences from this sample encode an identical CDR3 as well. V and J are TRDV2 and TRDJ2; the match to TRDD3 covers 8 bases. CDR3 size: 17 residues. Germline assignment: CDR1 GEAIGNYY and CDR2 EKD. J lost 6 bases, V lost 0 bases, and 11 bases had no gene match. The CDR3 spells CACDTVAGGISSAQLFF. For the CDR3, the DNA is TGTGCCTGTGACACCGTGGCAGGGGGGATATCTTCAGCACAACTCTTCTTT.

With regard to this clone: The protein given by TCRdb reflects a much larger clone and differs at residues 8 and 12 from this DNA's translation, likely from a read error; the protein shown is the DNA's translation. Within the sample, other DNA sequences also encode this same CDR3. The chain employs TRDV2 and TRDJ2; 8 bases match TRDD3. Germline V lookup: CDR1 GEAIGNYY, CDR2 EKD. The CDR3 sequence is 15 residues long. The CDR3 reads CACDKLGALTAHLFF. CDR3 sequence (DNA): TGTGCCTGTGACAAACTGGGGGCTTTGACAGCACACCTCTTCTTT.

This clone occurred a few times. TCRdb attributes to this sequence the protein of a much larger clone, which differs from the DNA translation at residue 14; a read error is likely, and the protein displayed is translated from the DNA. The V call is TRDV2, the J call TRDJ3; 8 positions match TRDD3. Looked up from germline, CDR1 is GEAIGNYY and CDR2 is EKD. The CDR3 spans 16 residues. The CDR3 bases are TGTGCCTGTGACACCTGGGGGATCTGGGACACCCGACAGACGTTTTTC. Its protein is CACDTWGIWDTRQTFF.

The sample holds a few counts of this clone. This may stem from a read error, because a much larger clone lies one nucleotide away. The chain carries TRDV2 and TRDJ3; 12 nucleotides agree with TRDD3. Per the germline V gene, CDR1 is GEAIGNYY and CDR2 is EKD. V gave up 3 bases and J gave up 0 bases; unmatched junction bases: 11. This CDR3 contains 21 residues. The CDR3 reads CACDAGSTGGYFSWDTRQMFF. In DNA, the CDR3 is TGTGCCTGTGACGCCGGCTCTACTGGGGGATACTTCTCCTGGGACACCCGACAGATGTTTTTC.

As to this clone: TCRdb attributes to this sequence the protein of a much larger clone, which differs from the DNA translation at residue 11; a read error is likely, and the protein displayed is translated from the DNA. The chain has TRDV2 and TRDJ3; 8 bases are a match to TRDD3. The CDR3 spans 16 residues. Germline V gene sequence: CDR1 GEAIGNYY, CDR2 EKD. The CDR3 DNA sequence: TGTGCCTGTGACACCTGGGGGATCTGGGACGCCCGACAGATGTTTTTC. Translated: CACDTWGIWDARQMFF.

On this clone: A much larger clone differs from this one at a single base, so this may be a read error. The genes are TRDV2 and TRDJ3; 11 bases are a match to TRDD3. The V gene end was trimmed by 3 bases and the J gene end by 0 bases; junction bases not matched to a gene: 6. CDR1 and CDR2 from the germline V gene are GEAIGNYY and EKD. This CDR3 has 19 residues. DNA of the CDR3: TGTGCCTGTGACTCACTGGGGGATAAGAGCTCCTGGGACACCCGACAGATGTTTTTC. Translating gives CACDSLGDKSSWDTRQMFF.

A few counts support this clone. This sequence is one base from a far larger clone and is likely a read error. The same CDR3 arises from other DNA sequences in this sample as well. V and J are TRDV1 and TRDJ2, with 10 nucleotides matching TRDD3. Germline loops: CDR1 TSWWSYY, CDR2 QGS. The CDR3 runs to 14 residues. The CDR3 coding sequence is TGTGCCCTTGGGGTACTGGGGGATACAGCACAACTCTTCTTT. Residues: CALGVLGDTAQLFF.

About this clone itself: A read error likely explains this, since a far larger clone differs by one base. J is TRDJ3 and V is TRDV2, with 8 nucleotides matching TRDD3. CDR3 length: 21 residues. Per the germline V gene, CDR1 is GEAIGNYY and CDR2 is EKD. Written as DNA, the CDR3 is TGTGCCTGTGCCACCATGTCGGAGGGATACGCTAGCTCCTGGGACACCCGACAGATGTTTTTC. Translating it yields CACATMSEGYASSWDTRQMFF.

On this clone: TCRdb has a much larger clone's protein, which differs at residue 14 from the translation of this DNA, likely because of a read error; what is shown is the protein translated from the DNA. The chain combines TRDV2 with TRDJ2; TRDD3 agrees at 11 bases. Per germline, CDR1 GEAIGNYY and CDR2 EKD. This CDR3 comprises 16 residues. The CDR3 here is CACDPLGDTLTAQPFF. The CDR3, as DNA: TGTGCCTGTGACCCCCTGGGGGATACTTTGACAGCACAACCCTTCTTT.

Relative to its sample, this clone is medium-sized. This specimen includes other DNA sequences encoding the same CDR3. The rearrangement uses TRDV2 and TRDJ3; 8 positions match TRDD3. Germline lookup yields CDR1 GEAIGNYY and CDR2 EKD. Trimming cost V 0 bases and J 0 bases; bases outside gene matches: 9. This CDR3 spans 20 amino acids. This CDR3 reads CACDTVWGIDLSWDTRQMFF. The DNA of the CDR3 is TGTGCCTGTGACACCGTTTGGGGGATCGACCTCTCCTGGGACACCCGACAGATGTTTTTC.